The 30 T cell receptor beta chains below all came from one sample that was sequenced in a study of tumor-infiltrating lymphocytes in localized non-small cell lung cancer. Using immunoSEQ multiplex PCR, the repertoire was profiled, and TCRdb retains in-frame clones only, with some absent. The sample consists of just under 6,000 clones, roughly 66% of them appearing once. The sample taken for sequencing was uninvolved lung tissue not adjacent to the tumor. Source of these receptors: a human donor with non-small cell lung cancer.

This clone has a handful of counts. The chain has TRBV4-2 and TRBJ2-1; 7 bases fit TRBD1. Germline assignment: CDR1 LGHNA and CDR2 YNFKEQ. The junction had 5 bases not matched to a gene; V was cut back by 0 bases and J by 9 bases. This CDR3 region has 14 residues. The CDR3 loop reads CASSQETGSGEQFF. The DNA of the CDR3 is TGTGCCAGCAGCCAAGAGACAGGGTCGGGTGAGCAGTTCTTC.

The rearrangement uses TRBV6-9 and TRBJ2-1; 12 positions agree with TRBD2. The trim removed 6 bases at V and 8 bases at J, leaving 2 bases unmatched. CDR1 and CDR2 (germline): MNHGY, SVAAGI. This CDR3 contains 13 residues. CDR3 protein: CASRTSGSDEQFF. The CDR3 coding sequence is TGTGCCAGCAGGACTAGCGGGAGTGATGAGCAGTTCTTC.

This clone is deemed medium-sized. The chain employs TRBV4-3 and TRBJ2-3; possibly TRBD1 or TRBD2 for D (5 bases each). V lost 3 bases to trimming and J lost 4 bases, with 8 bases between them. This CDR3 region has 13 residues. Germline values: CDR1 LGHNA, CDR2 YSLEER. The chain's CDR3 is CASSQGTPDTQYF. CDR3 bases: TGCGCCAGCAGCCAGGGGACCCCAGATACGCAGTATTTT.

The gene calls are TRBV9 and TRBJ1-2; D is perhaps TRBD1 (5 bases). The V end was cut by 4 bases, the J end by 2 bases, with 15 bases between. The CDR3 is made up of 15 amino acids. Per the germline V gene, CDR1 is SGDLS and CDR2 is YYNGEE. The CDR3 loop reads CASSLLGGTNYGYTF. CDR3 in DNA: TGTGCCAGCAGCCTCCTGGGGGGAACCAACTATGGCTACACCTTC. Using reference TRBV9 and TRBJ1-2 for the parts outside the CDR3, the full variable domain is DSGVTQTPKHLITATGQRVTLRCSPRSGDLSVYWYQQSLDQGLQFLIQYYNGEERAKGNILERFSAQQFPDLHSELNLSSLELGDSALYFCASSLLGGTNYGYTFGSGTRLTVV.

A note on this clone: The identical CDR3 is also encoded by other nucleotide sequences in the sample. The chain uses TRBV29-1 and TRBJ2-7; maybe TRBD2 (5 bases). CDR3 length: 12 residues. V gave up 4 bases and J gave up 2 bases, with 9 bases separating them. Germline-derived CDR1 and CDR2 are SQVTM and ANQGSEA. The CDR3 reads CSVVSGAYEQYF. The CDR3 nucleotides are TGCAGCGTTGTAAGCGGCGCCTACGAGCAGTACTTC.

The chain combines TRBV30 with TRBJ2-1; TRBD2 matches at 10 bases. Germline loops: CDR1 GTSNPN, CDR2 SVGIG (reference sequence). CDR3 length: 14 residues. V shed 5 bases, J shed 10 bases, and the junction held 11 bases outside the gene matches. The CDR3 sequence is CAWAGSGRAGEQFF. As DNA, the CDR3 is TGTGCCTGGGCGGGGAGCGGGAGGGCCGGAGAGCAGTTCTTC.

This chain uses TRBV30 with TRBJ2-7; 7 bases align to TRBD1. Germline lookup yields CDR1 GTSNPN and CDR2 SVGIG (reference sequence). The CDR3 is made up of 13 amino acids. Losses at the gene ends were 0 bases for V and 3 bases for J; bases not matched to a gene: 2. The CDR3 DNA reads TGTGCCTGGAGTGTACAGGGGCACTACGAGCAGTACTTC. It yields the protein CAWSVQGHYEQYF.

V and J are TRBV30 and TRBJ1-2; tentative D call: TRBD1 (5 bases). CDR3 length equals 13 residues. Germline CDR1 is GTSNPN and CDR2 is SVGIG (reference sequence). V was cut by 0 bases and J by 7 bases, with 12 bases left in between. The CDR3 reads CAWSVRGDGGYTF. In DNA form, the CDR3 reads TGTGCCTGGAGTGTACGAGGGGATGGTGGCTACACCTTC.

V and J are TRBV5-1 and TRBJ2-1; 8 positions match TRBD1. Looked up from germline, CDR1 is SGHRS and CDR2 is YFSETQ. The CDR3 contains 14 residues. J was trimmed by 8 bases and V by 5 bases; bases with no gene match: 9. The CDR3 sequence: CASSPPAGGYEQFF. CDR3 bases: TGCGCCAGCAGTCCCCCGGCAGGGGGCTATGAGCAGTTCTTC.

This CDR3 reads CASSLDYRSSYNEQFF. The CDR3 region has the DNA TGTGCCAGCAGTCTGGACTATCGAAGCTCCTACAATGAGCAGTTCTTC. The rearrangement uses TRBV27 and TRBJ2-1, with a weak D call TRBD2 (6 bases). In germline, CDR1 is MNHEY, CDR2 SMNVEV (reference sequence). This CDR3 contains 16 residues. Trimming shortened V by 5 bases and J by 0 bases, and 14 bases separated the two germline ends.

This chain joins TRBV7-9 and TRBJ2-5, with D unresolved. The V gene's germline CDR1 is SEHNR and CDR2 FQNEAQ (reference sequence). V was pared by 2 bases and J by 2 bases, with 15 bases between. The CDR3 consists of 16 residues. DNA for the CDR3: TGTGCCAGCAGCTTAAAGGGCCAACGTTTTCAAGAGACCCAGTACTTC. Translated: CASSLKGQRFQETQYF.

This chain links TRBV6-1 with TRBJ2-5; 9 bases line up with TRBD1. This CDR3 has 14 residues. Germline V gives CDR1 MNHNS, CDR2 SASEGT. J gave up 5 bases and V 5 bases, and 6 bases lay outside the gene matches. The CDR3 here is CASSPQGAGETQYF. The DNA for the CDR3 is TGTGCCAGCAGTCCACAGGGGGCGGGGGAGACCCAGTACTTC.

Only a few counts were recorded for this clone. The rearrangement uses TRBV9 and TRBJ2-1; 8 bases align to TRBD2. The CDR3 extends over 16 amino acids. J gave up 5 bases and V 2 bases, and 9 bases lay outside the gene matches. Germline CDR1 is SGDLS and CDR2 is YYNGEE. The DNA for the CDR3 is TGTGCCAGCAGCGTCAGCGGGAGACAGTGGCACAATGAGCAGTTCTTC. Translated: CASSVSGRQWHNEQFF.

This sequence joins TRBV4-2 and TRBJ2-7; 7 bases are shared with TRBD1. Germline CDR1 is LGHNA and CDR2 is YNFKEQ. J gave up 7 bases and V 8 bases, and 14 bases lay outside the gene matches. This CDR3 contains 14 residues. CDR3 amino acids: CASSPGQPVREQYF. For the CDR3, the DNA is TGTGCCAGCTCACCGGGACAGCCCGTGAGGGAGCAGTACTTC.

The chain is built from TRBV5-4 and TRBJ2-3, with D perhaps TRBD2 (7 bases). Germline-derived CDR1 and CDR2 are SGHNT and YYREEE (reference sequence). V lost 7 bases to trimming and J lost 0 bases, with 12 bases between them. This CDR3 is built from 14 residues. The CDR3 region has the DNA TGTGCCAGCCGGGGGGCCACTAGCACAGATACGCAGTATTTT. Its protein is CASRGATSTDTQYF.

The chain employs TRBV30 and TRBJ1-5; the D gene is possibly TRBD1 (5 bases). CDR1 GTSNPN and CDR2 SVGIG come from the germline V gene (reference sequence). V was pared by 1 base and J by 3 bases, with 16 bases between. The CDR3 loop spans 16 amino acids. CDR3 loop: CAWSEGLRGLNQPQHF. For the CDR3, the DNA is TGTGCCTGGAGTGAAGGCCTCCGGGGACTCAATCAGCCCCAGCATTTT.

V usage is TRBV2 and J usage is TRBJ1-2; the match to TRBD1 covers 7 bases. V trimming: 4 bases; J trimming: 6 bases; junction bases outside the gene matches: 8. The length of the CDR3 is 14 residues. Germline CDR1 is SNHLY and CDR2 is FYNNEI. CDR3 bases: TGTGCCAGCAGTGGGAATGACAGGGATGATGGCTACACCTTC. This gives the protein CASSGNDRDDGYTF.

This chain connects TRBV9 to TRBJ1-5; 9 positions match TRBD1. Unmatched junction bases numbered 13, after V lost 7 bases and J lost 5 bases. The CDR3 consists of 16 residues. Germline V gives CDR1 SGDLS, CDR2 YYNGEE. The DNA for the CDR3 is TGTGCCAGCGGGCCGGGACAGGGTCAACGGGATCAGCCCCAGCATTTT. It codes for CASGPGQGQRDQPQHF.

This chain joins TRBV10-3 and TRBJ2-1; unclear D gene. Trimming removed 2 bases at V and 5 bases at J, with 16 bases between. This CDR3 contains 16 residues. From germline, CDR1 is ENHRY and CDR2 SYGVKD. CDR3 amino acids: CAISEPGIGGDNEQFF. CDR3 sequence (DNA): TGTGCCATCAGTGAGCCCGGTATAGGTGGCGACAATGAGCAGTTCTTC.

The chain has TRBV29-1 and TRBJ2-7; maybe TRBD2 (6 bases). Looked up from germline, CDR1 is SQVTM and CDR2 is ANQGSEA. This CDR3 is built from 12 residues. The V end was cut by 6 bases, the J end by 1 base, with 10 bases between. CDR3 DNA: TGCAGCGTCTCCGGGGGTTCCTACGAGCAGTACTTC. Protein product: CSVSGGSYEQYF.

The chain joins TRBV7-2 to TRBJ2-3, with TRBD2 matching over 7 bases. V shed 6 bases, J shed 5 bases, and the junction held 5 bases outside the gene matches. The length of the CDR3 is 13 residues. Germline CDR1 is SGHTA and CDR2 is FQGNSA. Here the CDR3 reads CASRPGGGDTQYF. CDR3 DNA: TGTGCCAGCAGGCCGGGCGGGGGAGATACGCAGTATTTT.

The rearrangement joins TRBV9 to TRBJ2-7; TRBD2 agrees at 12 bases. Germline loops: CDR1 SGDLS, CDR2 YYNGEE. This CDR3 contains 16 residues. The ends lost 0 bases at V and 6 bases at J; junction bases unmatched: 7. CDR3 protein: CASSVAPTSGRGEQYF. CDR3 coding DNA: TGTGCCAGCAGCGTAGCCCCGACTAGCGGGAGAGGCGAGCAGTACTTC.

The V call is TRBV7-2, the J call TRBJ1-2; D call uncertain. There are 13 residues in the CDR3. V dropped 1 base and J dropped 4 bases, with 7 bases sitting between them. Germline lookup yields CDR1 SGHTA and CDR2 FQGNSA. In DNA form, the CDR3 reads TGTGCCAGCAGCTTAGAGGTTATCTATGGCTACACCTTC. This codes for CASSLEVIYGYTF.

V is TRBV5-1 and J is TRBJ2-3; D unclear. Germline V lookup: CDR1 SGHRS, CDR2 YFSETQ. The CDR3 extends over 15 amino acids. V was cut by 4 bases and J by 2 bases, with 14 bases left in between. This CDR3 reads CASSNSRITTDTQYF. CDR3 coding DNA: TGCGCCAGCAGCAATAGTCGGATTACCACAGATACGCAGTATTTT.

This clone was found a few times. The V call is TRBV7-6, the J call TRBJ2-3; 8 positions match TRBD2. After removal of 2 bases from V and 6 bases from J, the junction contained 10 bases not matched to a gene. Germline V gene sequence: CDR1 SGHVS, CDR2 FNYEAQ. The CDR3 has 16 residues. The CDR3 here is CASSLTPTSVSDTQYF. In DNA, the CDR3 is TGTGCCAGCAGCTTAACCCCGACTAGCGTGAGCGATACGCAGTATTTT.

This chain links TRBV28 with TRBJ1-1; no reliable D call. CDR3 length equals 14 residues. V was trimmed by 8 bases and J by 1 base, leaving 14 bases between them. From germline, CDR1 is MDHEN and CDR2 SYDVKM. This chain's CDR3 is CASGWGRENTEAFF. In nucleotides, the CDR3 is TGTGCCAGCGGCTGGGGTCGGGAGAACACTGAAGCTTTCTTT.

This clone occurred a few times. This chain connects TRBV28 to TRBJ2-1; D is undetermined. Germline V CDR1 and CDR2: MDHEN, SYDVKM. The germline V and J ends were trimmed by 4 bases and 9 bases, with 7 bases remaining between them. The CDR3 totals 11 residues. The CDR3, as DNA: TGTGCCAGCAGTTGGTCGGGTGAGCAGTTCTTC. Encoded protein: CASSWSGEQFF.

This clone qualifies as medium-sized (0.01 to 0.1%). The chain uses TRBV2 and TRBJ1-2, with D possibly matching TRBD1 (5 bases). Between the trimmed V and J ends, which lost 3 bases and 2 bases, there was a span of 7 bases. The CDR3 is 13 residues long. CDR1 and CDR2 (germline): SNHLY, FYNNEI. DNA for the CDR3: TGTGCCAGCAGTGAGGGGCTGAACTATGGCTACACCTTC. This sequence encodes CASSEGLNYGYTF. Variable domain in full (rest from reference TRBV2 and TRBJ1-2): EPEVTQTPSHQVTQMGQEVILRCVPISNHLYFYWYRQILGQKVEFLVSFYNNEISEKSEIFDDQFSVERPDGSNFTLKIRSTKLEDSAMYFCASSEGLNYGYTFGSGTRLTVV.

The rearrangement uses TRBV2 and TRBJ1-1; D unresolved. V lost 7 bases and J 5 bases, leaving 20 bases between the germline ends. The CDR3 loop spans 15 amino acids. Germline lookup yields CDR1 SNHLY and CDR2 FYNNEI. In nucleotides, the CDR3 is TGTGCCAGCACCTTGAATAGGGTCGGCCGGACTGAAGCTTTCTTT. As protein: CASTLNRVGRTEAFF.

The chain links TRBV11-3 to TRBJ2-7; TRBD1 agrees at 8 bases. Per the germline V gene, CDR1 is SGHNT and CDR2 is YENEEA. J lost 3 bases, V lost 5 bases, and 3 bases had no gene match. This CDR3 spans 13 amino acids. CDR3 in DNA: TGTGCCAGCAGCCCAGGGACAGGCTACGAGCAGTACTTC. This sequence encodes CASSPGTGYEQYF. The whole variable domain, filled in from reference TRBV11-3 and TRBJ2-7, reads EAGVVQSPRYKIIEKKQPVAFWCNPISGHNTLYWYLQNLGQGPELLIRYENEEAVDDSQLPKDRFSAERLKGVDSTLKIQPAELGDSAVYLCASSPGTGYEQYFGPGTRLTVT.